One T cell receptor beta chain is described in this entry. Its specificity is not known. Only in-frame clones appear in the TCRdb table, and some are missing; sequencing was by immunoSEQ multiplex PCR. The sample shows under 70,000 clones, 84% of them seen only once. This entry comes from a study of a mutant IDH1 vaccine in newly diagnosed glioma. Trimming pared 2 bases from V and 2 bases from J, leaving 3 bases between. The CDR3 loop spans 12 amino acids. Germline V lookup: CDR1 MNHNY, CDR2 SVGAGI (reference sequence). Time point in this sample: week 23, last vaccination. With topical imiquimod, each dose of the vaccine consisted of 300 ug of mutant IDH1 20-mer peptide.

The chain has TRBV6-6 and TRBJ1-2, with no clear D. This TCR came from a man younger than 30 with glioma. Sample: PBMCs, taken from a glioma patient whose treatment included an IDH1 peptide vaccine. In DNA, the CDR3 is TGTGCCAGCAGTTACAGAAACTATGGCTACACCTTC. It encodes CASSYRNYGYTF.